The 17 T cell receptor beta chains presented below share a single source sample, sequenced in a study of cytomegalovirus exposure and HLA in healthy donors. Both 60 Vbeta primers and 13 Jbeta primers went into the PCR. The table came from immunoSEQ multiplex PCR; TCRdb's copy has only in-frame clones and leaves some out. The table has 100,000 or so clones, approximately 72% seen once. Sequencing used PBMCs. The receptors were gathered from a man aged 25-45 years in good health and CMV-seronegative.

This chain connects TRBV21-1 to TRBJ2-3; the table's D call TRBD2 went unverified against the DNA. TRBV21-1 is a documented pseudogene. This CDR3 region has 15 residues. The DNA of the CDR3 is TGTGCCAGCAGCATCATACTAGCGAACACAGATACGCAGTATTTT. This gives the protein CASSIILANTDTQYF.

The chain has TRBV7-9 and TRBJ2-2; the match to TRBD1 covers 8 bases. CDR3 length: 15 residues. Trimming took 5 bases from V and 6 from J; bases not matched to a gene: 8. Germline CDR1 reads SEHNR; CDR2 reads FQNEAQ (reference sequence). The CDR3 DNA follows: TGTGCCAGCAGCGCGTGGACAGGGAAGGCCGGGGAGCTGTTTTTT. It encodes CASSAWTGKAGELFF.

The chain uses TRBV6-5 and TRBJ1-1; D not certain. The CDR3 has 13 amino acids. Germline V gives CDR1 MNHEY, CDR2 SVGAGI. The V end lost 10 bases, the J end lost 0 bases, and 12 bases lay between the germline ends. The CDR3 spells CATTKLMNTEAFF. As DNA, the CDR3 is TGTGCCACCACCAAACTCATGAACACTGAAGCTTTCTTT.

This clone has a handful of counts. This rearrangement joins TRBV27 to TRBJ2-2, with D maybe TRBD2 (6 bases). The V end lost 3 bases, the J end lost 1 base, and 9 bases lay between the germline ends. The CDR3 runs 15 residues. Looked up from germline, CDR1 is MNHEY and CDR2 is SMNVEV (reference sequence). CDR3 protein: CASSFWGENTGELFF. The CDR3 nucleotides read TGTGCCAGCAGTTTTTGGGGGGAGAACACCGGGGAGCTGTTTTTT.

Here the CDR3 reads CASSSGLAASYNEQFF. The CDR3 nucleotides are TGCGCCAGCAGTTCTGGACTAGCGGCATCCTACAATGAGCAGTTCTTC. This sequence joins TRBV10-1 and TRBJ2-1, with 10 bases that match TRBD2. The CDR3 covers 16 residues. Trimming at V came to 5 bases and at J to 1 base, leaving 5 bases not matched to a gene. Germline-derived CDR1 and CDR2 are WNHNN and SYGVQD (reference sequence).

The V gene is TRBV7-2, the J gene TRBJ2-7; 7 bases align to TRBD2. This CDR3 is 14 amino acids long. The J segment lost 3 bases and the V segment lost 5 bases, leaving 7 bases of the junction unmatched. In germline, CDR1 is SGHTA, CDR2 FQGNSA. The CDR3 sequence: CASSTSGTNYEQYF. In DNA form, the CDR3 reads TGTGCCAGCAGCACCTCCGGGACTAACTACGAGCAGTACTTC. Variable domain in full (rest from reference TRBV7-2 and TRBJ2-7): GAGVSQSPSNKVTEKGKDVELRCDPISGHTALYWYRQSLGQGLEFLIYFQGNSAPDKSGLPSDRFSAERTGGSVSTLTIQRTQQEDSAVYLCASSTSGTNYEQYFGPGTRLTVT.

The V gene is TRBV7-2, the J gene TRBJ1-5; D gene uncertain. CDR1 SGHTA and CDR2 FQGNSA come from the germline V gene. The V and J ends lost 3 bases and 2 bases respectively, with 11 bases between them. This CDR3 has 15 residues. The CDR3 nucleotides read TGTGCCAGCAGCTTCTGGGGAGGTGGCAATCAGCCCCAGCATTTT. As protein: CASSFWGGGNQPQHF.

This clone was detected a few times. This chain uses TRBV19 with TRBJ1-1; the D gene is possibly TRBD1 (5 bases). The CDR3 consists of 13 residues. Deletions cut 3 bases from V and 4 bases from J, with 9 bases between. CDR1 is LNHDA, CDR2 SQIVND, per germline (reference sequence). CDR3: CASSMGGGTEAFF. In nucleotides, the CDR3 is TGTGCCAGTAGTATGGGGGGTGGCACTGAAGCTTTCTTT.

The rearrangement joins TRBV7-9 to TRBJ1-4; D is ambiguous. CDR1 SEHNR and CDR2 FQNEAQ come from the germline V gene (reference sequence). V lost 3 bases to trimming and J lost 0 bases, with 5 bases between them. The CDR3 sequence is 14 residues long. The CDR3 nucleotides are TGTGCCAGCAGCTTCGGGACAACTAATGAAAAACTGTTTTTT. Its translation is CASSFGTTNEKLFF. The full variable domain, in which reference TRBV7-9 and TRBJ1-4 provide the parts outside the CDR3, is DTGVSQNPRHKITKRGQNVTFRCDPISEHNRLYWYRQTLGQGPEFLTYFQNEAQLEKSRLLSDRFSAERPKGSFSTLEIQRTEQGDSAMYLCASSFGTTNEKLFFGSGTQLSVL.

This sequence joins TRBV6-5 and TRBJ1-1, with a tentative D call TRBD1 (5 bases). The CDR3 spans 12 residues. V lost 4 bases to trimming and J lost 3 bases, with 6 bases between them. The germline V gene has CDR1 MNHEY and CDR2 SVGAGI. This CDR3 reads CASSWGDTEAFF. The CDR3 bases are TGTGCCAGCAGTTGGGGCGACACTGAAGCTTTCTTT.

CDR3 in DNA: TGTGCCTGGAGTGTATTTATTGAGCAGTTCTTC. Its translation: CAWSVFIEQFF. The V gene is TRBV30, the J gene TRBJ2-1; D is unclear. From germline, CDR1 is GTSNPN and CDR2 SVGIG (reference sequence). The V end lost 0 bases, the J end lost 9 bases, and 6 bases lay between the germline ends. This CDR3 has 11 amino acids.

The chain has TRBV21-1 and TRBJ2-7; the DNA was not compared with TRBD1, the D call given in the table. TRBV21-1 is a recognized pseudogene. The CDR3 extends over 19 amino acids. The CDR3 loop reads CASVHLWTYCGIIAYEQYF. CDR3 DNA sequence: TGTGCCAGCGTGCATCTTTGGACATACTGTGGAATTATCGCCTACGAGCAGTACTTC.

This rearrangement joins TRBV5-6 to TRBJ2-5; 8 bases match TRBD2. Germline V gives CDR1 SGHDT, CDR2 YYEEEE. The CDR3 is made up of 14 amino acids. Germline trimming cut 4 bases from V and 2 bases from J; bases unmatched to any gene: 4. Written as DNA, the CDR3 is TGTGCCAGCAGCCTTAGCGGGGCTCAAGAGACCCAGTACTTC. Amino acids: CASSLSGAQETQYF.

The J gene is TRBJ2-2, the V gene TRBV28; D possibly corresponds to TRBD1 (5 bases). The CDR3 extends over 17 amino acids. Trimming pared 2 bases from V and 3 bases from J, leaving 16 bases between. Germline loops: CDR1 MDHEN, CDR2 SYDVKM. The CDR3 region has the DNA TGTGCCAGCAGTTTAATCAAGGGGCCCTATTACACCGGGGAGCTGTTTTTT. Encoded protein: CASSLIKGPYYTGELFF.

The chain has TRBV19 and TRBJ1-3; maybe TRBD1 (5 bases). The CDR3 has 15 amino acids. The V and J ends lost 10 bases and 0 bases respectively, with 16 bases between them. Germline V lookup: CDR1 LNHDA, CDR2 SQIVND (reference sequence). DNA of the CDR3: TGTGCCACTAAAGTCGGGGGATTCTCTGGAAACACCATATATTTT. Translating gives CATKVGGFSGNTIYF.

About this clone: The same CDR3 is also encoded by other DNA sequences in this sample. The J gene is TRBJ1-1, the V gene TRBV5-1, with TRBD1 as a possible D gene (6 bases). Trimming cost V 6 bases and J 1 base, with 16 bases left between them. There are 15 residues in the CDR3. Germline V CDR1 and CDR2: SGHRS, YFSETQ. CDR3 DNA sequence: TGCGCCAGCAACCAGAGGGGGGGCAGGAACACTGAAGCTTTCTTT. It translates to CASNQRGGRNTEAFF.

This clone was seen more than once but under ten times. The chain joins TRBV5-6 to TRBJ1-1; 9 nucleotides match TRBD1. V was clipped by 2 bases and J by 5 bases; unmatched bases: 10. Germline V gene lookup returns CDR1 SGHDT and CDR2 YYEEEE. The CDR3 is 16 amino acids. DNA for the CDR3: TGTGCCAGCAGCTTTTTGGACAGGGGACGTGGGACTGAAGCTTTCTTT. Protein sequence: CASSFLDRGRGTEAFF.